Listed below are T cell receptor beta chains from one sample, sequenced in a study of cytomegalovirus exposure and HLA in healthy donors. The method was immunoSEQ multiplex PCR; TCRdb's version includes in-frame clones alone and lacks a portion of them. The sample shows 85,000 to 100,000 clones, 64% of them seen only once. The specimen sequenced was PBMCs. The receptors derive from a human donor in good health. Each CDR3 is given with its conserved first and last residue. Fields, in order: J gene, V gene, D gene, clone size, CDR3 protein, CDR3 DNA. The D gene is left open where the match is weak. Not all rows give a size; the values are once, few, many and, for expanded clones, a class.

J gene: TRBJ1-1
V gene: TRBV15
D gene: TRBD1
clone size: few
CDR3 protein: CATSRDQGQGEAFF
CDR3 DNA: TGTGCCACCAGCAGAGATCAGGGACAGGGAGAAGCTTTCTTT

J gene: TRBJ2-2
V gene: TRBV7-9
D gene: NA
clone size: NA
CDR3 protein: CASSLASGATGELFF
CDR3 DNA: TGTGCCAGCAGCTTAGCTTCAGGGGCCACCGGGGAGCTGTTTTTT

J gene: TRBJ2-5
V gene: TRBV5-8
D gene: TRBD2
clone size: NA
CDR3 protein: CASSPLLAGEETQYF
CDR3 DNA: TGTGCCAGCAGCCCCCTCCTAGCGGGGGAAGAGACCCAGTACTTC

J gene: TRBJ1-5
V gene: TRBV7-2
D gene: NA
clone size: NA
CDR3 protein: CASSLERGDPQHF
CDR3 DNA: TGTGCCAGCAGCTTAGAACGGGGGGATCCCCAGCATTTT

J gene: TRBJ2-3
V gene: TRBV7-7
D gene: TRBD2
clone size: NA
CDR3 protein: CATEPLAGPTDTQYF
CDR3 DNA: TGTGCTACTGAACCCCTAGCGGGCCCCACAGATACGCAGTATTTT

J gene: TRBJ2-3
V gene: TRBV4-3
D gene: NA
clone size: NA
CDR3 protein: CASSQDSSKPPWDTQYF
CDR3 DNA: TGCGCCAGCAGCCAAGATTCCTCTAAACCTCCTTGGGATACGCAGTATTTT

J gene: TRBJ2-7
V gene: TRBV7-6
D gene: TRBD2
clone size: NA
CDR3 protein: CASSRLLSGGASYEQYF
CDR3 DNA: TGTGCCAGCAGCCGCCTCCTGAGCGGGGGGGCTTCCTACGAGCAGTACTTC

J gene: TRBJ1-2
V gene: TRBV5-4
D gene: NA
clone size: NA
CDR3 protein: CASSFTTGREGYTF
CDR3 DNA: TGTGCCAGCAGCTTTACAACGGGAAGGGAGGGCTACACCTTC

J gene: TRBJ2-5
V gene: TRBV6-1
D gene: TRBD1
clone size: NA
CDR3 protein: CASRVQGAMGETQYF
CDR3 DNA: TGTGCCAGCAGGGTACAGGGGGCTATGGGGGAGACCCAGTACTTC

J gene: TRBJ2-3
V gene: TRBV4-3
D gene: NA
clone size: NA
CDR3 protein: CASSQAHGRNTQYF
CDR3 DNA: TGCGCCAGCAGCCAGGCTCATGGCAGAAATACGCAGTATTTT

J gene: TRBJ2-1
V gene: TRBV9
D gene: TRBD1
clone size: NA
CDR3 protein: CASSFGQGRGNEQFF
CDR3 DNA: TGTGCCAGCAGTTTCGGACAGGGCAGAGGGAATGAGCAGTTCTTC

J gene: TRBJ1-1
V gene: TRBV4-1
D gene: NA
clone size: few
CDR3 protein: CASSQERPGKDTEAFF
CDR3 DNA: TGCGCCAGCAGCCAAGAAAGGCCGGGTAAGGACACTGAAGCTTTCTTT

J gene: TRBJ2-5
V gene: TRBV29-1
D gene: TRBD2
clone size: once
CDR3 protein: CSVAAGTRGEAQYF
CDR3 DNA: TGCAGCGTTGCAGCCGGGACTAGGGGAGAGGCCCAGTACTTC

J gene: TRBJ2-3
V gene: TRBV5-1
D gene: TRBD1
clone size: NA
CDR3 protein: CASSLDRGADTQYF
CDR3 DNA: TGCGCCAGCAGCTTGGACAGGGGGGCAGATACGCAGTATTTT

J gene: TRBJ2-1
V gene: TRBV5-6
D gene: NA
clone size: NA
CDR3 protein: CASSFLRGAYNEQFF
CDR3 DNA: TGTGCCAGCAGCTTCCTCCGGGGAGCCTACAATGAGCAGTTCTTC

J gene: TRBJ2-5
V gene: TRBV19
D gene: NA
clone size: NA
CDR3 protein: CASSIGTAPTTQYF
CDR3 DNA: TGTGCCAGTAGTATAGGTACAGCCCCAACGACCCAGTACTTC

J gene: TRBJ2-5
V gene: TRBV11-3
D gene: NA
clone size: few
CDR3 protein: CASSRGSQETQYF
CDR3 DNA: TGTGCCAGCAGCCGAGGGTCCCAAGAGACCCAGTACTTC

J gene: TRBJ1-2
V gene: TRBV4-3
D gene: NA
clone size: NA
CDR3 protein: CASSQEGGMWQTFYTF
CDR3 DNA: TGCGCCAGCAGCCAAGAAGGTGGTATGTGGCAGACTTTCTACACCTTC

J gene: TRBJ1-1
V gene: TRBV7-9
D gene: NA
clone size: few
CDR3 protein: CASSFTGLNTEAFF
CDR3 DNA: TGTGCCAGCAGCTTTACAGGGCTGAACACTGAAGCTTTCTTT

J gene: TRBJ1-6
V gene: TRBV29-1
D gene: NA
clone size: NA
CDR3 protein: CSVGFGGANSPLHF
CDR3 DNA: TGCAGCGTTGGTTTTGGTGGGGCCAACTCACCCCTCCACTTT

J gene: TRBJ2-1
V gene: TRBV9
D gene: TRBD2
clone size: few
CDR3 protein: CASSVAGGVYNEQFF
CDR3 DNA: TGTGCCAGCAGCGTAGCGGGGGGGGTTTACAATGAGCAGTTCTTC

J gene: TRBJ2-7
V gene: TRBV6-5
D gene: TRBD1
clone size: NA
CDR3 protein: CASSRDRANHEQYF
CDR3 DNA: TGTGCCAGCAGCCGGGACAGAGCCAATCACGAGCAGTACTTC

J gene: TRBJ2-5
V gene: TRBV19
D gene: TRBD1
clone size: NA
CDR3 protein: CASSAGTGVGETQYF
CDR3 DNA: TGTGCCAGTAGTGCTGGGACAGGGGTGGGGGAGACCCAGTACTTC

J gene: TRBJ2-5
V gene: TRBV2
D gene: TRBD2
clone size: NA
CDR3 protein: CASIADGGVTQETQYF
CDR3 DNA: TGTGCCAGCATCGCTGACGGGGGGGTCACACAGGAGACCCAGTACTTC

J gene: TRBJ1-1
V gene: TRBV4-3
D gene: TRBD1
clone size: NA
CDR3 protein: CASRQDRVNTEAFF
CDR3 DNA: TGCGCCAGCAGACAAGACAGGGTGAACACTGAAGCTTTCTTT

J gene: TRBJ1-6
V gene: TRBV5-1
D gene: NA
clone size: NA
CDR3 protein: CASSLALRGNSPLHF
CDR3 DNA: TGCGCCAGCAGCTTAGCCCTCAGGGGTAATTCACCCCTCCACTTT

J gene: TRBJ1-1
V gene: TRBV9
D gene: NA
clone size: NA
CDR3 protein: CASSVGLGGNTEAFF
CDR3 DNA: TGTGCCAGCAGCGTAGGGTTGGGAGGGAACACTGAAGCTTTCTTT

J gene: TRBJ1-6
V gene: TRBV5-8
D gene: NA
clone size: NA
CDR3 protein: CASSFGSGVSNSPLHF
CDR3 DNA: TGTGCCAGCAGCTTCGGATCAGGGGTTAGCAATTCACCCCTCCACTTT

J gene: TRBJ2-3
V gene: TRBV13
D gene: TRBD2
clone size: NA
CDR3 protein: CASSPGTTSDTQYF
CDR3 DNA: TGTGCCAGCAGCCCCGGGACTACCTCAGATACGCAGTATTTT

J gene: TRBJ1-3
V gene: TRBV5-1
D gene: NA
clone size: NA
CDR3 protein: CASSLGHSSGNAIYF
CDR3 DNA: TGCGCCAGCAGCTTGGGACATTCATCTGGAAACGCCATATATTTT

J gene: TRBJ2-3
V gene: TRBV7-9
D gene: TRBD2
clone size: once
CDR3 protein: CASSPGSGGLGTDTQYF
CDR3 DNA: TGTGCCAGCAGTCCTGGTAGCGGGGGGTTGGGCACAGATACGCAGTATTTT

J gene: TRBJ1-2
V gene: TRBV5-1
D gene: NA
clone size: NA
CDR3 protein: CASRLGQRYGYTF
CDR3 DNA: TGCGCCAGCAGACTCGGACAGCGCTATGGCTACACCTTC

J gene: TRBJ2-3
V gene: TRBV10-3
D gene: NA
clone size: NA
CDR3 protein: CAIINSRETSTDTQYF
CDR3 DNA: TGTGCCATCATCAACTCCAGAGAGACTAGCACAGATACGCAGTATTTT

J gene: TRBJ1-1
V gene: TRBV6-1
D gene: TRBD1
clone size: once
CDR3 protein: CASSDPRTGNTEAFF
CDR3 DNA: TGTGCCAGCAGTGATCCTAGGACAGGGAACACTGAAGCTTTCTTT

J gene: TRBJ2-5
V gene: TRBV7-3
D gene: TRBD2
clone size: NA
CDR3 protein: CASSPSGGAQETQYF
CDR3 DNA: TGTGCCAGCAGCCCTAGCGGGGGGGCCCAAGAGACCCAGTACTTC

J gene: TRBJ2-3
V gene: TRBV9
D gene: NA
clone size: few
CDR3 protein: CASSIQVGTDTQYF
CDR3 DNA: TGTGCCAGCAGCATTCAAGTCGGTACAGATACGCAGTATTTT

J gene: TRBJ1-2
V gene: TRBV18
D gene: NA
clone size: NA
CDR3 protein: CASSPEDSGYGYTF
CDR3 DNA: TGTGCCAGCTCACCCGAGGACAGCGGCTATGGCTACACCTTC

J gene: TRBJ2-3
V gene: TRBV21-1
D gene: NA
clone size: NA
CDR3 protein: CASSKARLAGDTQYF
CDR3 DNA: TGTGCCAGCAGCAAAGCGCGGCTAGCGGGCGATACGCAGTATTTT

J gene: TRBJ2-2
V gene: TRBV11-1
D gene: TRBD1
clone size: NA
CDR3 protein: CASPRDRGNTGELFF
CDR3 DNA: TGTGCCAGCCCCCGGGACAGAGGGAACACCGGGGAGCTGTTTTTT

J gene: TRBJ2-3
V gene: TRBV15
D gene: TRBD2
clone size: NA
CDR3 protein: CATSDRERGGGDTQYF
CDR3 DNA: TGTGCCACCAGCGACCGAGAGCGGGGGGGCGGAGATACGCAGTATTTT

J gene: TRBJ2-2
V gene: TRBV6-5
D gene: NA
clone size: NA
CDR3 protein: CASSYDWQGAGELFF
CDR3 DNA: TGTGCCAGCAGTTACGACTGGCAGGGTGCCGGGGAGCTGTTTTTT

J gene: TRBJ2-6
V gene: TRBV19
D gene: TRBD1
clone size: NA
CDR3 protein: CASSSRRGGNSGANVLTF
CDR3 DNA: TGTGCCAGTAGTAGCCGACGAGGGGGCAACTCTGGGGCCAACGTCCTGACTTTC

J gene: TRBJ1-4
V gene: TRBV4-1
D gene: TRBD1
clone size: medium-sized
CDR3 protein: CASSQDRYRGNEKLFF
CDR3 DNA: TGCGCCAGCAGCCAAGATAGGTACAGGGGAAATGAAAAACTGTTTTTT

J gene: TRBJ2-2
V gene: TRBV4-1
D gene: NA
clone size: once
CDR3 protein: CASSRDPPSRAGELFF
CDR3 DNA: TGCGCCAGCAGCCGCGACCCCCCTAGTCGCGCCGGGGAGCTGTTTTTT

J gene: TRBJ1-3
V gene: TRBV27
D gene: NA
clone size: NA
CDR3 protein: CASSLRGPLYGNTIYF
CDR3 DNA: TGTGCCAGCAGTTTACGCGGGCCGCTCTACGGAAACACCATATATTTT